One and the same sample provided the 19 T cell receptor beta chains below, sequenced in a study of T cell clones after liver transplantation. TCRdb's copy holds only in-frame clones and misses some; the assay was immunoSEQ multiplex PCR. Among 70,000 to 80,000 clones listed, roughly nine tenths were seen once. Sequences were derived from CD4+ T cells from blood, sampled before liver transplant. Receptors were obtained from a human donor who received a liver transplant.

The rearrangement links TRBV5-1 to TRBJ2-2; 7 nucleotides agree with TRBD1. This CDR3 has 14 residues. V shed 2 bases, J shed 5 bases, and the junction held 3 bases outside the gene matches. The germline V gene encodes CDR1 SGHRS and CDR2 YFSETQ. For the CDR3, the DNA is TGCGCCAGCAGCTTCGGACAGGAGACCGGGGAGCTGTTTTTT. Translation gives CASSFGQETGELFF.

The chain has TRBV19 and TRBJ2-3, with 9 bases identical to TRBD1. The CDR3 length is 15 residues. Per germline, CDR1 LNHDA and CDR2 SQIVND (reference sequence). The V and J ends lost 1 base and 4 bases, in that order; junction bases with no gene match: 3. The CDR3 DNA reads as TGTGCCAGTAGTATAGGACAGGGGGTATCAGATACGCAGTATTTT. Translating gives CASSIGQGVSDTQYF.

The rearrangement links TRBV5-4 to TRBJ1-1; weak D call: TRBD1 (5 bases). The CDR3 extends over 12 amino acids. The V end was cut by 6 bases, the J end by 10 bases, with 16 bases between. Germline-derived CDR1 and CDR2 are SGHNT and YYREEE (reference sequence). In nucleotides, the CDR3 is TGTGCCAGCAACAAACGGGGGGAGGTAGCTTTCTTT. Residues: CASNKRGEVAFF.

J is TRBJ1-2 and V is TRBV19; D possibly corresponds to TRBD1 (5 bases). Trimming cost V 2 bases and J 5 bases, with 6 bases left between them. CDR1 is LNHDA and CDR2 is SQIVND in the germline V gene (reference sequence). CDR3 length equals 12 residues. The CDR3 protein is CASSIRQYGYTF. The CDR3, as DNA: TGTGCCAGTAGTATACGACAGTATGGCTACACCTTC.

The J gene is TRBJ1-1, the V gene TRBV19; 12 bases are a match to TRBD1. The CDR3 totals 15 residues. Germline assignment: CDR1 LNHDA and CDR2 SQIVND (reference sequence). Trimming took 5 bases from V and 5 from J; bases not matched to a gene: 6. CDR3 in DNA: TGTGCCAGTAGTTCTGGGACAGGGGGCACAACTGAAGCTTTCTTT. Its translation: CASSSGTGGTTEAFF.

The chain joins TRBV7-9 to TRBJ2-7; a possible D gene is TRBD2 (6 bases). CDR1 SEHNR and CDR2 FQNEAQ come from the germline V gene (reference sequence). Trimming stripped 2 bases from V and 1 base from J, with 9 bases between. The CDR3 extends over 14 amino acids. The chain's CDR3 is CASSLKGTSYEQYF. The CDR3 bases are TGTGCCAGCAGCTTAAAGGGGACTTCCTACGAGCAGTACTTC.

This clone occurred once. The chain carries TRBV7-8 and TRBJ2-5, with 10 bases matching TRBD1. The CDR3 has 16 residues. The ends lost 7 bases at V and 2 bases at J; junction bases unmatched: 10. Germline V CDR1 and CDR2: SGHVS, FQNEAQ. The CDR3 protein is CASTEGQGGSQETQYF. Written as DNA, the CDR3 is TGTGCCAGCACCGAAGGACAGGGGGGATCTCAAGAGACCCAGTACTTC.

The V call is TRBV19, the J call TRBJ2-7; D is ambiguous. The CDR3 contains 13 residues. The germline V gene encodes CDR1 LNHDA and CDR2 SQIVND (reference sequence). V lost 8 bases, J lost 3 bases, and 14 bases lay in between. CDR3 bases: TGTGCCAGTTGGAGCAGAATTCGCTACGAGCAGTACTTC. Amino acids: CASWSRIRYEQYF.

The V call is TRBV11-3, the J call TRBJ2-7, with D perhaps matching TRBD1 or TRBD2 (5 bases each). This CDR3 contains 14 residues. Germline CDR1 and CDR2: SGHNT and YENEEA. V gave up 7 bases and J gave up 4 bases, with 17 bases separating them. CDR3 DNA sequence: TGTGCCAGCATGCGTAGTCCGGGGCTTTACGAGCAGTACTTC. This translates into CASMRSPGLYEQYF.

The chain is built from TRBV28 and TRBJ2-7; TRBD1 aligns across 9 bases. Germline values: CDR1 MDHEN, CDR2 SYDVKM. This CDR3 comprises 15 residues. Losses at the gene ends were 3 bases for V and 4 bases for J; bases not matched to a gene: 7. CDR3 region: CASSLTGGKAYEQYF. Here the CDR3 DNA reads TGTGCCAGCAGTTTGACAGGGGGTAAGGCATACGAGCAGTACTTC.

The count of this clone is one. The rearrangement links TRBV27 to TRBJ1-6, with D perhaps matching TRBD1 (5 bases). Per the germline V gene, CDR1 is MNHEY and CDR2 is SMNVEV (reference sequence). Trimming removed 3 bases at V and 10 bases at J, with 19 bases between. This CDR3 is 16 amino acids long. Here the CDR3 DNA reads TGTGCCAGCAGTTTGGGGGGGGTGAGGCAGAAATCACCCCTCCACTTT. It is translated as CASSLGGVRQKSPLHF.

The V and J genes are TRBV7-9 and TRBJ2-7; TRBD2 matches 16 bases. CDR3 size: 18 residues. CDR1 SEHNR and CDR2 FQNEAQ come from the germline V gene (reference sequence). Trimming removed 4 bases from V and 2 bases from J; junction bases left unmatched: 8. The CDR3 DNA follows: TGTGCCAGCAGCTCAAAGGGACTAGCGGGAGGGACTACCTACGAGCAGTACTTC. Amino acids: CASSSKGLAGGTTYEQYF.

The rearrangement uses TRBV11-3 and TRBJ2-1; TRBD2 aligns across 15 bases. This CDR3 is 16 amino acids long. Germline CDR1 SGHNT, CDR2 YENEEA. The V and J ends lost 5 bases and 6 bases, in that order; junction bases with no gene match: 5. The CDR3 is CASSKKGLAGGNEQFF. CDR3 nucleotide sequence: TGTGCCAGCAGCAAAAAGGGACTAGCGGGAGGCAATGAGCAGTTCTTC.

The chain combines TRBV7-2 with TRBJ2-5; TRBD2 matches 7 bases. The CDR3 is 12 amino acids. Looked up from germline, CDR1 is SGHTA and CDR2 is FQGNSA. The V and J ends lost 5 bases and 5 bases, in that order; junction bases with no gene match: 2. The CDR3 sequence is CASSTGGETQYF. In DNA, the CDR3 is TGTGCCAGCAGCACCGGGGGGGAGACCCAGTACTTC. Drawing the rest from reference TRBV7-2 and TRBJ2-5, the complete variable domain is GAGVSQSPSNKVTEKGKDVELRCDPISGHTALYWYRQSLGQGLEFLIYFQGNSAPDKSGLPSDRFSAERTGGSVSTLTIQRTQQEDSAVYLCASSTGGETQYFGPGTRLLVL.

This clone has just one count. The chain has TRBV7-2 and TRBJ1-5, with D unclear. V was shortened by 5 bases and J by 3 bases, with 8 bases between the two germline ends. Germline CDR1 and CDR2: SGHTA and FQGNSA. The CDR3 contains 13 residues. Here the CDR3 reads CASSPSVNQPQHF. The CDR3 nucleotides are TGTGCCAGCAGCCCTTCCGTCAATCAGCCCCAGCATTTT.

This sequence joins TRBV29-1 and TRBJ2-7, with D possibly being TRBD2 (7 bases). CDR1 is SQVTM and CDR2 is ANQGSEA in the germline V gene. The ends were cut back, 6 bases at V and 5 bases at J, with 23 bases in the middle. This CDR3 has 15 amino acids. The CDR3 sequence: CSVQKGGRPGDEQYF. In DNA, the CDR3 is TGCAGCGTCCAAAAGGGGGGGCGTCCTGGAGACGAGCAGTACTTC.

The chain combines TRBV29-1 with TRBJ1-5; 8 bases fit TRBD1. V gave up 3 bases and J gave up 4 bases; unmatched junction bases: 5. In germline, CDR1 is SQVTM, CDR2 ANQGSEA. The CDR3 runs to 14 residues. In DNA form, the CDR3 reads TGCAGCGTTGAGGACAGGGAAACTAATCAGCCCCAGCATTTT. Translation gives CSVEDRETNQPQHF.

The chain links TRBV28 to TRBJ1-2; 10 bases agree with TRBD1. Looked up from germline, CDR1 is MDHEN and CDR2 is SYDVKM. V gave up 2 bases and J gave up 0 bases; unmatched junction bases: 6. The CDR3 spans 17 residues. In nucleotides, the CDR3 is TGTGCCAGCAGTTTAGGGACAGGGGCGACCGCTAACTATGGCTACACCTTC. Its protein product is CASSLGTGATANYGYTF.

CDR3 bases: TGTGCCAGCAGCTTAGAGGCGGGAGAGGGGAATACGCAGTATTTT. Residues: CASSLEAGEGNTQYF. The chain combines TRBV11-3 with TRBJ2-3, with TRBD2 identical over 7 bases. Germline lookup yields CDR1 SGHNT and CDR2 YENEEA. Germline trimming cut 0 bases from V and 7 bases from J; bases unmatched to any gene: 7. The CDR3 spans 15 residues.